This T cell receptor beta chain was recorded in a study of cytomegalovirus exposure and HLA in healthy donors. Study information: For the approximately 400 genotyped donors, more than 65% fell within the Caucasian-associated ancestry cluster. Findings of the study overall: Later, an analysis showed that TCR beta chains associated with HLA were more clonally expanded than others that were equally common. Earlier results showed most TCR beta V segments being productive about 87% or about 30% of the time. Using a false discovery rate of 0.05, a later analysis showed that roughly 16,000 TCR beta sequences were associated with HLA alleles.

As to this clone: Its antigen is unknown.

The V end was cut by 5 bases, the J end by 4 bases, with 8 bases between. Germline-derived CDR1 and CDR2 are KGHSH and LQKENI. The CDR3 runs 13 residues. PCR amplification relied on 60 Vbeta primers (plus 13 Jbeta primers). Assay: immunoSEQ multiplex PCR; the TCRdb copy retains only in-frame clones and omits some. The table lists about 190,000 clones, approximately 70% of them singletons, with 3% to 4% in the top ten. The chain links TRBV18 to TRBJ1-4; D is undetermined. This TCR was sampled from a young woman in good health and CMV-seropositive. What was sequenced was PBMCs. In DNA form, the CDR3 reads TGTGCCAGCTCAGACTCTCGTAATGAAAAACTGTTTTTT. This translates into CASSDSRNEKLFF.